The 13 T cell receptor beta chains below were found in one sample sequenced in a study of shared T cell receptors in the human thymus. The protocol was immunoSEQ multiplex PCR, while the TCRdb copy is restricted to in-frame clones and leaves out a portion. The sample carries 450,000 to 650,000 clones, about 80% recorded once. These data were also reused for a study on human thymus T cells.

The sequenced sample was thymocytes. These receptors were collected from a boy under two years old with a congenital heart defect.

The CDR3 region has the DNA TGTGCCAGCAGTTATTCCGACAGGGGCGGGTACGAGCAGTACTTC. As protein: CASSYSDRGGYEQYF. This chain links TRBV6-6 with TRBJ2-5; 8 bases are a match to TRBD1. The end of the DNA fits TRBJ2-7 better, so the J call may be wrong. Per the germline V gene, CDR1 is MNHNY and CDR2 is SVGAGI (reference sequence). The CDR3 totals 15 residues.

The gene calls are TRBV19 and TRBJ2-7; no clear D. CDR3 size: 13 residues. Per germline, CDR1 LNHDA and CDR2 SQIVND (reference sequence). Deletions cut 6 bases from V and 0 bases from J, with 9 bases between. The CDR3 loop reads CASSGSGSYEQYF. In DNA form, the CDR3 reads TGTGCCAGTAGCGGTTCGGGCTCCTACGAGCAGTACTTC.

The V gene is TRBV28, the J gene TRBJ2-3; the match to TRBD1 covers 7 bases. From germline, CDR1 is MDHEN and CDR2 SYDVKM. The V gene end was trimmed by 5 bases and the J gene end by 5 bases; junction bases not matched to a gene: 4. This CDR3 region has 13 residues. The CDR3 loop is CASSRAGGDTQYF. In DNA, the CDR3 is TGTGCCAGCAGTCGGGCAGGGGGAGATACGCAGTATTTT.

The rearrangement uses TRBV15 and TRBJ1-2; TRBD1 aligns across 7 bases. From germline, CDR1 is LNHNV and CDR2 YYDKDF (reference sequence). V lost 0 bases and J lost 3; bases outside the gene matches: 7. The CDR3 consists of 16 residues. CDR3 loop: CATSRDFGQGDYGYTF. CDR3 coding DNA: TGTGCCACCAGCAGAGATTTCGGGCAGGGGGACTATGGCTACACCTTC.

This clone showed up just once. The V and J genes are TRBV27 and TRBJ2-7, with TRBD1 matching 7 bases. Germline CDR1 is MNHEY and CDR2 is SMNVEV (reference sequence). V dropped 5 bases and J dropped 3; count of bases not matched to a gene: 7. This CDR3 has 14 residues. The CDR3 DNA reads TGTGCCAGCAGTCCAAGAGGGGACAGCTACGAGCAGTACTTC. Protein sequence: CASSPRGDSYEQYF.

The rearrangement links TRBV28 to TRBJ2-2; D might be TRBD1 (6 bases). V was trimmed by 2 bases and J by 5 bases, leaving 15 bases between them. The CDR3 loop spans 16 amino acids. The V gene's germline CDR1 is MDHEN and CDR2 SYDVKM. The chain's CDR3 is CASSLGLGAQTGELFF. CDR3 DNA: TGTGCCAGCAGTTTAGGATTGGGGGCGCAAACCGGGGAGCTGTTTTTT.

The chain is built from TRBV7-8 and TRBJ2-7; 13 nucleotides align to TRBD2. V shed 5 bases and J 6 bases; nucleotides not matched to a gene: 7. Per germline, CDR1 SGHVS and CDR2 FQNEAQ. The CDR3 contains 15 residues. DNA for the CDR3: TGTGCCAGCAGCCGAGGGACTAGCGGGATGATCGAGCAGTACTTC. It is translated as CASSRGTSGMIEQYF.

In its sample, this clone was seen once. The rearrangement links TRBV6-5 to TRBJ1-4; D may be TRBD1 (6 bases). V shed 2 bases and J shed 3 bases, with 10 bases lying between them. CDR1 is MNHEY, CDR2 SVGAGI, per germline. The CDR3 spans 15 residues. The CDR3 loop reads CASSYGSGANEKLFF. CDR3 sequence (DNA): TGTGCCAGCAGTTACGGGTCAGGGGCTAATGAAAAACTGTTTTTT.

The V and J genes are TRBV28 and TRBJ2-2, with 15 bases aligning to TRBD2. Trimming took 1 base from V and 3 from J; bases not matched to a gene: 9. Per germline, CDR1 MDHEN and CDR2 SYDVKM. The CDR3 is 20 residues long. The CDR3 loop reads CASSLYPGLAGGPHTGELFF. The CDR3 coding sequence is TGTGCCAGCAGTTTATACCCAGGACTAGCGGGAGGGCCACACACCGGGGAGCTGTTTTTT.

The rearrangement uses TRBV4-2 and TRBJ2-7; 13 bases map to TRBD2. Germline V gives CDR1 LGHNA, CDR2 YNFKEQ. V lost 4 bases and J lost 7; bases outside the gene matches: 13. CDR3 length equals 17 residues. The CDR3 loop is CASSPKTSGRPLGEQYF. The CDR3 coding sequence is TGTGCCAGCAGCCCGAAGACTAGCGGGAGGCCCCTGGGGGAGCAGTACTTC.

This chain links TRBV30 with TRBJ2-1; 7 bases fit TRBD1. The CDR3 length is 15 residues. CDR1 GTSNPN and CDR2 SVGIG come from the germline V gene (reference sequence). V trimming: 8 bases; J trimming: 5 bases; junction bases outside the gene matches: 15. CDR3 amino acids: CAVDTQDRPDNEQFF. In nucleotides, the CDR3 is TGTGCCGTGGACACTCAGGACAGGCCCGACAATGAGCAGTTCTTC.

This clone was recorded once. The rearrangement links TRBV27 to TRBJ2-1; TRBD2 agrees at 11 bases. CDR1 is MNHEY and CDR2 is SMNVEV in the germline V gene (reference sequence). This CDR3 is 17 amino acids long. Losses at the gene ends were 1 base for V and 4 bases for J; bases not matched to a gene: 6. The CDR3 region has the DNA TGTGCCAGCAGTTTATGGGCTAGCGGGAGGTCTTACAATGAGCAGTTCTTC. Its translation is CASSLWASGRSYNEQFF.

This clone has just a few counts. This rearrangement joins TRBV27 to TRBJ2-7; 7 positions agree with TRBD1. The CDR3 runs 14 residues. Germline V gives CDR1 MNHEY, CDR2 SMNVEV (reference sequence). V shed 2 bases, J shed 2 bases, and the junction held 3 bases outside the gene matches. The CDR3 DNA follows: TGTGCCAGCAGTTTAGGGACAGACCCCTACGAGCAGTACTTC. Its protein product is CASSLGTDPYEQYF.